Sequencing of this TCR beta chain was carried out in a study of glioma-infiltrating T cells after dendritic cell vaccination. The repertoire was sequenced with immunoSEQ multiplex PCR; TCRdb's copy has only in-frame clones and lacks some. In the table there are about 24,000 clones, around 92% of which are singletons. Described time point: after dendritic cell vaccination, including at tumor progression/relapse. The CDR3 length is 15 residues. The V and J ends lost 0 bases and 6 bases, in that order; junction bases with no gene match: 5. The V gene's germline CDR1 is LGHNA and CDR2 YNFKEQ. The sequence was obtained from a human donor with glioblastoma. This rearrangement joins TRBV4-2 to TRBJ2-3, with 8 bases matching TRBD2. Sequencing used blood, obtained after dendritic cell vaccination. CDR3: CASSQESGGVDTQYF. The CDR3 nucleotides read TGTGCCAGCAGCCAAGAGTCCGGGGGGGTGGATACGCAGTATTTT.